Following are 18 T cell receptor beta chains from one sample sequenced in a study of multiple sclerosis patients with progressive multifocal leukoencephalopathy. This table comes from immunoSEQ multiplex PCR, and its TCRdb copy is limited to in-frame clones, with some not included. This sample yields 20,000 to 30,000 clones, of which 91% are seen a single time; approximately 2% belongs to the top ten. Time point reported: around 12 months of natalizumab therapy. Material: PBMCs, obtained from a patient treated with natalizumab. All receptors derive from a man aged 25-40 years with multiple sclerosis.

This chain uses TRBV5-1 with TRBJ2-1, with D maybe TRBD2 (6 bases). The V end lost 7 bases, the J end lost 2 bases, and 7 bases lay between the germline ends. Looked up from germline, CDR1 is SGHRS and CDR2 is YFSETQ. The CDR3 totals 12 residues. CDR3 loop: CASGGAYNEQFF. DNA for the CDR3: TGCGCCAGCGGAGGGGCCTACAATGAGCAGTTCTTC.

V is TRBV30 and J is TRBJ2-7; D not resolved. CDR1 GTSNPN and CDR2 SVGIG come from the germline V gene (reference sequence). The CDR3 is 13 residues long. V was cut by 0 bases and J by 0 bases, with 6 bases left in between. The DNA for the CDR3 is TGTGCCTGGAGTGTACAGAGCTCCTACGAGCAGTACGTC. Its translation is CAWSVQSSYEQYV.

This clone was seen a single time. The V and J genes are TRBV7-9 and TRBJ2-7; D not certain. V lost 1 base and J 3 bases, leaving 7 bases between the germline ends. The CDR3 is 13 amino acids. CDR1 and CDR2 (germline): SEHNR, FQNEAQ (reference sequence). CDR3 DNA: TGTGCCAGCAGCTTAGATGGGAACTACGAGCAGTACTTC. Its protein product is CASSLDGNYEQYF.

The CDR3 DNA reads as TGTGCCAGCAGCCGCGGTGCAACTAATGAAAAACTGTTTTTT. Residues: CASSRGATNEKLFF. The chain has TRBV11-3 and TRBJ1-4, with D unresolved. Per the germline V gene, CDR1 is SGHNT and CDR2 is YENEEA. V was pared by 5 bases and J by 0 bases, with 7 bases between. CDR3 length: 14 residues. The whole variable domain, filled in from reference TRBV11-3 and TRBJ1-4, reads EAGVVQSPRYKIIEKKQPVAFWCNPISGHNTLYWYLQNLGQGPELLIRYENEEAVDDSQLPKDRFSAERLKGVDSTLKIQPAELGDSAVYLCASSRGATNEKLFFGSGTQLSVL.

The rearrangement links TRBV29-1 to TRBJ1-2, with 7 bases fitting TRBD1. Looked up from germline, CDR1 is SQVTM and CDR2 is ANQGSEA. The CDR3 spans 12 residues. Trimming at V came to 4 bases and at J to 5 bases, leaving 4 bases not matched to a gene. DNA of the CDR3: TGCAGCGTTGGTCAGGGGGTGTATGGCTACACCTTC. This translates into CSVGQGVYGYTF. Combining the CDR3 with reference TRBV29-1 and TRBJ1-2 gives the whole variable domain SAVISQKPSRDICQRGTSLTIQCQVDSQVTMMFWYRQQPGQSLTLIATANQGSEATYESGFVIDKFPISRPNLTFSTLTVSNMSPEDSSIYLCSVGQGVYGYTFGSGTRLTVV.

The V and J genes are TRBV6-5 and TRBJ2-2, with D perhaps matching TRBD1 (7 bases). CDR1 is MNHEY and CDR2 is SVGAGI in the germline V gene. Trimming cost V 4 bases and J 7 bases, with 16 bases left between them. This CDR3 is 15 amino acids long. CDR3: CASSSPTGRGGELFF. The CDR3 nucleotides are TGTGCCAGCAGTTCTCCGACAGGGCGGGGCGGGGAGCTGTTTTTT.

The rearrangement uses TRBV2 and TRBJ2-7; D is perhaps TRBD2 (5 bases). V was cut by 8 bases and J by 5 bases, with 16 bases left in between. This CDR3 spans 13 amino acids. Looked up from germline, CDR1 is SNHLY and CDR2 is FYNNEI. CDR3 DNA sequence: TGTGCCAGCCTAGAGGGAATTAGGGACGAGCAGTACTTC. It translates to CASLEGIRDEQYF.

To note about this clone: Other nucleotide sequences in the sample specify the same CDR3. CDR3 protein: CASSQVGRTGIQYF. CDR3 DNA sequence: TGCGCCAGCAGCCAGGTTGGACGCACGGGCATTCAGTACTTC. This rearrangement joins TRBV4-1 to TRBJ2-4; unclear D gene. From germline, CDR1 is MGHRA and CDR2 YSYEKL. There are 14 residues in the CDR3. The V gene lost 3 bases and the J gene lost 9 bases, with 15 bases spanning the gap.

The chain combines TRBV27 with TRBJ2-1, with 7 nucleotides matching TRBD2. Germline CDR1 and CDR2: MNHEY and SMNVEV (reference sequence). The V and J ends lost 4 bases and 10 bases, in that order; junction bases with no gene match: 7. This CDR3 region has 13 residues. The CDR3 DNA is TGTGCCAGCAGTTCACCCCGGGGGGTCGAGCAGTTCTTC. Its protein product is CASSSPRGVEQFF.

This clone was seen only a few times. CDR3 amino acids: CASSLLTGGHEKLFF. In nucleotides, the CDR3 is TGTGCCAGCAGCCTGTTGACAGGGGGTCATGAAAAACTGTTTTTT. The chain is built from TRBV14 and TRBJ1-4; 9 nucleotides agree with TRBD1. CDR1 and CDR2 (germline): SGHDN, FVKESK. Germline trimming cut 4 bases from V and 6 bases from J; bases unmatched to any gene: 6. CDR3 length equals 15 residues.

CDR3 sequence: CASLYLPGSYEQYV. CDR3 sequence (DNA): TGTGCCAGCCTTTATCTGCCAGGCTCCTACGAGCAGTACGTC. The chain has TRBV2 and TRBJ2-7; D is undetermined. The CDR3 spans 14 residues. Per the germline V gene, CDR1 is SNHLY and CDR2 is FYNNEI. The V end was cut by 8 bases, the J end by 0 bases, with 14 bases between.

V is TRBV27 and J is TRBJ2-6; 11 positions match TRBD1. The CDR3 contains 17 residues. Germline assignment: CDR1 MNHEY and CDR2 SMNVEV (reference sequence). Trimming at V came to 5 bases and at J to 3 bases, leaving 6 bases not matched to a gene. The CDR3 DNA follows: TGTGCCAGCAGTCCCGGGACAGGGGGAAGTGGGGCCAACGTCCTGACTTTC. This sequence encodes CASSPGTGGSGANVLTF.

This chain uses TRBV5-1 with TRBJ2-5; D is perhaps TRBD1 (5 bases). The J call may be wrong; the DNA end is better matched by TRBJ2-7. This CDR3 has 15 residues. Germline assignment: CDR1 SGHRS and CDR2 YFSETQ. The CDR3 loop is CASSLIGVSSYEQYF. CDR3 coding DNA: TGCGCCAGCAGCTTAATAGGGGTCAGCTCCTACGAGCAGTACTTC.

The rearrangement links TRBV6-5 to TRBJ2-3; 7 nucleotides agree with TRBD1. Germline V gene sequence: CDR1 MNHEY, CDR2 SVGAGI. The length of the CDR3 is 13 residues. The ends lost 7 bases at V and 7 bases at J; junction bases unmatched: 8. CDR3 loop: CASISPQGNTQYF. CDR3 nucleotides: TGTGCCAGCATTTCCCCACAGGGGAATACGCAGTATTTT.

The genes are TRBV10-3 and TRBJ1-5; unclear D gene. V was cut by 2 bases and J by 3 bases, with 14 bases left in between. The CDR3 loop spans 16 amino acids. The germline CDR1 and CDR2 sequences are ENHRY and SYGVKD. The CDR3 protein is CAISEAYFWDNQPQHF. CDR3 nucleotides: TGTGCCATCAGTGAGGCTTATTTCTGGGACAATCAGCCCCAGCATTTT.

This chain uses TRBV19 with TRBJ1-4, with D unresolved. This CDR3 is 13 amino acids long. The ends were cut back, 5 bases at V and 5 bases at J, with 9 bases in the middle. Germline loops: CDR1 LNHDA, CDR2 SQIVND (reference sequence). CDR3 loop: CASSRFLNEKLFF. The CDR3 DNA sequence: TGTGCCAGTAGTCGTTTCCTGAATGAAAAACTGTTTTTT.

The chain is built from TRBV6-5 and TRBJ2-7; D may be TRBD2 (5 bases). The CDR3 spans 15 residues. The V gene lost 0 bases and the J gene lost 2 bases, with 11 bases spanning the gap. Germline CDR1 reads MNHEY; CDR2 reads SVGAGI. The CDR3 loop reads CASSYSPGFTYEQYV. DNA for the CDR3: TGTGCCAGCAGTTACTCACCGGGATTCACCTACGAGCAGTACGTC.

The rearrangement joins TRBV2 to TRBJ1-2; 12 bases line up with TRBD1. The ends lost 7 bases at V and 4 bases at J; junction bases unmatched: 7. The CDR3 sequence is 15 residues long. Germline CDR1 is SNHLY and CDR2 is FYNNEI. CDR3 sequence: CASIQGTGGFYGYTF. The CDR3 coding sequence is TGTGCCAGCATTCAGGGGACAGGGGGCTTCTATGGCTACACCTTC.